What follows are 9 T cell receptor beta chains derived from one specimen sequenced in a study of T cell changes during pregnancy in multiple sclerosis. The repertoire was sequenced with immunoSEQ multiplex PCR; TCRdb's copy has only in-frame clones and lacks some. Of under 55,000 clones listed, 91% are singletons. The source was CD8+ T cells from peripheral blood mononuclear cells, collected after pregnancy. These receptors originate from a female donor with multiple sclerosis, enrolled in a pregnancy study.

The chain has TRBV6-5 and TRBJ1-1; TRBD1 might be the D (6 bases). Germline CDR1 and CDR2: MNHEY and SVGAGI. The CDR3 extends over 15 amino acids. Trimming stripped 5 bases from V and 3 bases from J, with 16 bases between. The CDR3 bases are TGTGCCAGCAGTATGCTCGGGGGGGCCGACACTGAAGCTTTCTTT. Its protein product is CASSMLGGADTEAFF.

This sequence joins TRBV4-1 and TRBJ2-1, with D hard to call. The ends were cut back, 0 bases at V and 5 bases at J, with 8 bases in the middle. The CDR3 sequence is 14 residues long. Per the germline V gene, CDR1 is MGHRA and CDR2 is YSYEKL. Written as DNA, the CDR3 is TGCGCCAGCAGCCAAGAGAGCCCCCACAATGAGCAGTTCTTC. Protein sequence: CASSQESPHNEQFF.

V gene TRBV5-6 combines with J gene TRBJ2-7, with 7 bases matching TRBD1. CDR1 SGHDT and CDR2 YYEEEE come from the germline V gene. V trimming: 1 base; J trimming: 5 bases; junction bases outside the gene matches: 0. This CDR3 is built from 12 residues. CDR3 loop: CASSLTGDEQYF. The CDR3 region has the DNA TGTGCCAGCAGCTTGACAGGGGACGAGCAGTACTTC.

The rearrangement joins TRBV13 to TRBJ1-2; 9 nucleotides line up with TRBD1. Trimming removed 4 bases from V and 8 bases from J; junction bases left unmatched: 5. There are 13 residues in the CDR3. Germline CDR1 PRHDT, CDR2 FYEKMQ (reference sequence). CDR3 loop: CASSSQGAGGYTF. The CDR3 DNA follows: TGTGCCAGCAGCTCACAGGGGGCGGGAGGCTACACCTTC.

This clone was recorded only once. The V gene is TRBV5-3, the J gene TRBJ2-3; maybe TRBD2 (6 bases). TRBV5-3 is given ORF status, its function remaining uncertain. This CDR3 has 14 amino acids. Trimming removed 6 bases at V and 6 bases at J, with 17 bases between. The CDR3 spells CARMRDAVWDTQYF. In DNA, the CDR3 is TGTGCCAGAATGCGGGATGCGGTTTGGGATACGCAGTATTTT.

This rearrangement joins TRBV15 to TRBJ2-5; no reliable D call. Germline V gene data show CDR1 as LNHNV and CDR2 as YYDKDF (reference sequence). V lost 0 bases to trimming and J lost 4 bases, with 9 bases between them. The CDR3 has 14 amino acids. CDR3 protein: CATSRDPSPETQYF. DNA for the CDR3: TGTGCCACCAGCAGAGATCCTTCTCCAGAGACCCAGTACTTC.

The rearrangement links TRBV7-9 to TRBJ2-7, with D possibly TRBD2 on 7 matching bases. CDR1 and CDR2 from the germline V gene are SEHNR and FQNEAQ (reference sequence). The ends were cut back, 3 bases at V and 4 bases at J, with 13 bases in the middle. The CDR3 totals 14 residues. This chain's CDR3 is CASSLGGGHYEQYF. As DNA, the CDR3 is TGTGCCAGCAGCTTGGGGGGGGGCCATTACGAGCAGTACTTC.

The chain joins TRBV15 to TRBJ2-1; TRBD1 agrees at 7 bases. CDR3 length equals 15 residues. Germline V gene lookup returns CDR1 LNHNV and CDR2 YYDKDF (reference sequence). V was clipped by 4 bases and J by 5 bases; unmatched bases: 8. DNA for the CDR3: TGTGCCACCAGCACGGCCGGGACAGTCAACAATGAGCAGTTCTTC. This gives the protein CATSTAGTVNNEQFF.

J is TRBJ2-1 and V is TRBV13, with D perhaps matching TRBD2 (5 bases). Germline V gene lookup returns CDR1 PRHDT and CDR2 FYEKMQ (reference sequence). The CDR3 is 14 amino acids. V was shortened by 5 bases and J by 7 bases, with 15 bases between the two germline ends. The CDR3: CASSLGLDGNEQFF. DNA of the CDR3: TGTGCCAGCAGCCTCGGACTGGATGGAAATGAGCAGTTCTTC.